The 6 T cell receptor beta chains below all came from one sample that was sequenced in a study of beta chain features in type 1 diabetes. These receptors have no identified antigens. Regarding the study as a whole: People with Type 1 diabetes carried modestly yet significantly shorter TCRB CDR3s in all four CD4+ subsets.

Expressed TCRB transcripts got sequenced, as all isolated RNA was reverse transcribed. Profiling relied on immunoSEQ multiplex PCR, and the TCRdb table lists in-frame clones only, not all of them. The sample shows 300,000 to 450,000 clones, roughly 13% of them seen only once. Sequenced input: naive CD4+ T cells from blood. These receptors were taken from a woman under 30 with type 1 diabetes.

This clone was found a few times. The rearrangement uses TRBV30 and TRBJ1-5; possibly TRBD1 for D (5 bases). This CDR3 has 13 amino acids. Per germline, CDR1 GTSNPN and CDR2 SVGIG (reference sequence). Trimming left V 8 bases short and J 0 bases short, with 11 bases between. DNA of the CDR3: TGTGCCGCCCGGGGGGATAGCAATCAGCCCCAGCATTTT. Amino acids: CAARGDSNQPQHF. The full variable domain, its missing parts supplied by reference TRBV30 and TRBJ1-5, is SQTIHQWPATLVQPVGSPLSLECTVEGTSNPNLYWYRQAAGRGLQLLFYSVGIGQISSEVPQNLSASRPQDRQFILSSKKLLLSDSGFYLCAARGDSNQPQHFGDGTRLSIL.

This chain uses TRBV2 with TRBJ1-1; 7 positions agree with TRBD1. V was pared by 7 bases and J by 8 bases, with 13 bases of the junction left unmatched. Germline CDR1 is SNHLY and CDR2 is FYNNEI. The length of the CDR3 is 14 residues. The CDR3 here is CASTPRDRLSEAFF. CDR3 nucleotides: TGTGCCAGCACCCCAAGGGACAGATTATCAGAAGCTTTCTTT.

This clone has a handful of counts. The chain has TRBV18 and TRBJ2-2, with 11 bases aligning to TRBD2. V lost 4 bases and J lost 0; bases outside the gene matches: 4. Germline V gene sequence: CDR1 KGHSH, CDR2 LQKENI. The CDR3 covers 17 residues. The CDR3 DNA reads as TGTGCCAGCTCACGACTAGCGGGGAACGCGAACACCGGGGAGCTGTTTTTT. The encoded protein is CASSRLAGNANTGELFF.

V and J are TRBV7-2 and TRBJ2-7, with a possible D match to TRBD1 (6 bases). Trimming cost V 5 bases and J 4 bases, with 15 bases left between them. CDR3 length equals 14 residues. CDR1 is SGHTA, CDR2 FQGNSA, per germline. The CDR3, as DNA: TGTGCCAGCAGCCCCATTGGACAGCCTTACGAGCAGTACTTC. Protein: CASSPIGQPYEQYF.

This chain joins TRBV20-1 and TRBJ2-5, with TRBD2 as a possible D gene (5 bases). This CDR3 region has 11 residues. Germline CDR1 reads DFQATT; CDR2 reads SNEGSKA (reference sequence). V was trimmed by 5 bases and J by 3 bases, leaving 7 bases between them. The CDR3 sequence: CSAATKETQYF. In DNA form, the CDR3 reads TGCAGTGCTGCGACTAAAGAGACCCAGTACTTC.

V usage is TRBV29-1 and J usage is TRBJ2-3, with 8 bases that match TRBD2. Germline lookup yields CDR1 SQVTM and CDR2 ANQGSEA. The CDR3 sequence is 15 residues long. V trimming: 4 bases; J trimming: 4 bases; junction bases outside the gene matches: 10. The CDR3 DNA follows: TGCAGCGTTGGTGGGTTTAGCGGGGTGTCAGATACGCAGTATTTT. Encoded protein: CSVGGFSGVSDTQYF.